This passage covers 11 T cell receptor beta chains from one sample sequenced in a study of blood T cell repertoires in COVID-19. Here immunoSEQ multiplex PCR was the method, and the copy in TCRdb shows in-frame clones only, minus some. This sample carries approximately 42,000 clones, more than 65% of them seen once, and the ten largest clones take around a quarter. Sequencing was carried out using peripheral blood. The receptors stem from an older man with acute or convalescent COVID-19.

This chain connects TRBV6-5 to TRBJ2-2; D may be TRBD1 (6 bases). V was clipped by 6 bases and J by 3 bases, with 8 bases between them. Germline CDR1 is MNHEY and CDR2 is SVGAGI. The CDR3 is 13 residues long. The CDR3 here is CASSTGYTGELFF. Written as DNA, the CDR3 is TGTGCCAGCAGCACAGGGTACACCGGGGAGCTGTTTTTT.

This clone counts as medium-sized. V is TRBV24-1 and J is TRBJ2-5; possibly TRBD1 for D (5 bases). V gave up 2 bases and J gave up 5 bases, with 14 bases separating them. Germline V gene data show CDR1 as KGHDR and CDR2 as SFDVKD. This CDR3 region has 15 residues. CDR3 nucleotide sequence: TGTGCCACCAGTGATTCAGGGCGCTCGTCGGAGACCCAGTACTTC. Translating it yields CATSDSGRSSETQYF.

V is TRBV7-2 and J is TRBJ2-2; no firm D call. V was clipped by 5 bases and J by 6 bases, with 7 bases between them. The CDR3 extends over 12 amino acids. Germline V gene data show CDR1 as SGHTA and CDR2 as FQGNSA. This CDR3 is CASSKEAGELFF. Written as DNA, the CDR3 is TGTGCCAGCAGCAAAGAGGCCGGGGAGCTGTTTTTT.

The rearrangement uses TRBV5-4 and TRBJ1-1; 7 positions match TRBD1. Trimming took 0 bases from V and 2 from J; bases not matched to a gene: 4. CDR1 is SGHNT, CDR2 YYREEE, per germline (reference sequence). The CDR3 is made up of 15 amino acids. CDR3 nucleotides: TGTGCCAGCAGCTTGGCCACAGGGGTTAACACTGAAGCTTTCTTT. As protein: CASSLATGVNTEAFF.

J is TRBJ1-1 and V is TRBV30, with TRBD1 as a possible D gene (5 bases). Deletions cut 4 bases from V and 1 base from J, with 13 bases between. The germline gives CDR1 GTSNPN, CDR2 SVGIG (reference sequence). CDR3 size: 14 residues. As DNA, the CDR3 is TGTGCCTGGAACATGGGGAGGGGGAACACTGAAGCTTTCTTT. Its protein product is CAWNMGRGNTEAFF.

The chain employs TRBV5-1 and TRBJ1-5, with 7 bases identical to TRBD1. This CDR3 comprises 15 residues. The germline CDR1 and CDR2 sequences are SGHRS and YFSETQ. V was pared by 0 bases and J by 6 bases, with 6 bases of the junction left unmatched. CDR3 DNA sequence: TGCGCCAGCAGCTTGGGGGACAGTCAAAGTCAGCCCCAGCATTTT. It specifies CASSLGDSQSQPQHF.

The chain carries TRBV19 and TRBJ1-1; D may be TRBD1 (6 bases). The CDR3 consists of 15 residues. V was shortened by 4 bases and J by 1 base, with 13 bases between the two germline ends. CDR1 and CDR2 (germline): LNHDA, SQIVND (reference sequence). DNA for the CDR3: TGTGCCAGTAGTACTACAGGGTGGGGGAACACTGAAGCTTTCTTT. Translation gives CASSTTGWGNTEAFF.

This clone was seen just once. The chain employs TRBV11-2 and TRBJ2-1; TRBD2 matches at 14 bases. Germline V gene data show CDR1 as SGHAT and CDR2 as FQNNGV. V shed 3 bases, J shed 0 bases, and the junction held 1 base outside the gene matches. The CDR3 spans 17 residues. The CDR3 spells CASSFGTSGSSYNEQFF. The CDR3 DNA sequence: TGTGCCAGCAGCTTCGGGACTAGCGGGAGCTCCTACAATGAGCAGTTCTTC.

This clone has a handful of counts. This chain links TRBV7-9 with TRBJ2-5; 8 nucleotides match TRBD2. CDR3 length: 14 residues. The V and J ends lost 3 bases and 5 bases, in that order; junction bases with no gene match: 5. Germline CDR1 SEHNR, CDR2 FQNEAQ (reference sequence). The CDR3 nucleotides read TGTGCCAGCAGCTTCGGGACTAGTCGGGAGACCCAGTACTTC. It yields the protein CASSFGTSRETQYF.

The chain uses TRBV2 and TRBJ1-2, with D possibly being TRBD1 (5 bases). Germline V gene lookup returns CDR1 SNHLY and CDR2 FYNNEI. Trimming removed 2 bases from V and 4 bases from J, with 14 bases in between. The CDR3 is made up of 15 amino acids. CDR3 nucleotide sequence: TGTGCCAGCAGTGAAAGGCAGGGCGGCCCCTATGGCTACACCTTC. It specifies CASSERQGGPYGYTF. The variable domain in full, completed from reference TRBV2 and TRBJ1-2, reads EPEVTQTPSHQVTQMGQEVILRCVPISNHLYFYWYRQILGQKVEFLVSFYNNEISEKSEIFDDQFSVERPDGSNFTLKIRSTKLEDSAMYFCASSERQGGPYGYTFGSGTRLTVV.

The V call is TRBV10-3, the J call TRBJ2-1; D might be TRBD2 (5 bases). Germline V gene lookup returns CDR1 ENHRY and CDR2 SYGVKD. There are 14 residues in the CDR3. V dropped 7 bases and J dropped 4 bases, with 14 bases sitting between them. The DNA of the CDR3 is TGTGCCATCAACCCCGGAGGAGGATACAATGAGCAGTTCTTC. It specifies CAINPGGGYNEQFF.